This T cell receptor beta chain is from a study of T cells in Graves' hyperthyroidism and ophthalmopathy (dated by TCRdb to about 2019). Describing the broader study: Peripheral blood was collected at initial diagnosis, before any treatment. The 100 discovery patients were randomly divided into training and test sets at a 7:3 ratio. Prospective prediction of ophthalmopathy was tested in an independent validation cohort consisting of about 19 hyperthyroidism patients and around 17 patients who later progressed to ophthalmopathy. The paper describes TCR Vbeta CDR3 sequencing of 135 peripheral blood samples, made up of 40 to 45 ophthalmopathy patients, more than 70 hyperthyroidism patients and approximately 17 progressor patients. The study also compared thyroid tissue and blood T-cell repertoires from five or six Graves' hyperthyroidism patients. A discovery cohort of around 100 patients, about 40 with Graves' ophthalmopathy and about 60 with stable Graves' hyperthyroidism, was used to find distinguishing TCR V-J signatures. Once sampling was done, hyperthyroidism patients were given methimazole at a starting dose of 30 mg daily, whereas ophthalmopathy patients were given high-dose intravenous methylprednisolone.

Overall study outcomes, separate from this receptor: Sample size was not statistically predetermined, and investigators were not blinded to group allocation. Ophthalmopathy was separated from stable hyperthyroidism by a 13 V-J signature model, with approximately 90% sensitivity and roughly 84% specificity obtained in cross-validation and 80%/75% obtained in testing. In validation, the model predicted progression to ophthalmopathy a median of approximately 6.6 months before onset, with around 70% sensitivity and roughly 77% specificity. Most expanded thyroid clonotypes (frequency above 0.001) were also detected in blood, a finding suggesting that blood repertoires may reflect thyroid immune responses.

Graves' hyperthyroidism was defined as stable when no progression to ophthalmopathy occurred over 18 months of follow-up. The hyperthyroidism patients were between 18 and 65 years old and newly diagnosed, with a disease duration of less than 2 months. Any patient with an uncontrolled infection, another autoimmune disease, pregnancy or lactation was excluded. Diagnoses were based on clinical symptoms, serum thyroxine and TRAb, thyroid ultrasound and orbital computed tomography. PBMCs were isolated from 10 ml of fresh peripheral blood by Ficoll-Paque density gradient centrifugation. Total RNA was extracted using Trizol reagent, and RNA quality was assessed on an Agilent 2100 Bioanalyzer. The germline V gene (reference sequence) provides CDR1 DFQATT and CDR2 SNEGSKA. The CDR3 holds 14 amino acids from the cysteine to the phenylalanine. Only the CDR3 portion is preserved as DNA: 42 bases, with reading frame beginning at the first base. Trimming removed 5 bases from V and 0 bases from J, leaving 11 bases between the germline ends.

As concerns this clonotype: No cognate antigen has been identified for it. No base-level quality is on record; no much larger clone is a single base apart.

Amplification of TCR beta CDR3 regions was carried out from RNA transcripts. The TCR CDR3 was subjected to a first round of RT-PCR using the HTBI primer set and the Qiagen OneStep RT-PCR kit. Libraries were constructed in a second round of multiplex PCR, after which size selection and purification were performed. Libraries were sequenced paired-end with 100 bp reads on an Illumina HiSeq2000. The authors' pipeline ran thus. SOAPnuke was used to process the raw data, with reads discarded if the reads contained adapters or uncalled bases, had a mean Phred below 15, or lacked an exact constant-primer or identifier match. COPE v1.2.5 was used to merge high-quality paired reads, and clonotypes were defined as unique nucleotide sequences. Clonotypes were aligned to IMGT TRBV, TRBD and TRBJ reference segments using MiTCR v1.1. The analysis included only V-J combinations with a frequency above 0.0001, which together covered 99% to 99.2% of the repertoires. The TCS score was defined as F50 (clonal expansion) divided by E x V (chaos), with BLOSUM62-based TCRdist calculated between CDR3 peptides within each V-J. Welch's t-statistics and random forest reduced roughly 530 V-J features to 13, which were used in a naive Bayes classifier (R e1071). TCRdb trimmed public reads at Q25 via fastp, called clones via MiXCR and kept in-frame beta chains. CDR3 protein duplicates are merged, each entry listing the most common genes and DNA. TCRdb's processing, not the authors', yielded these V and J calls. The sample table lists 500,000 to 550,000 distinct CDR3 sequences, under 25% of them with a count of one. The leading ten clones occupy roughly 29% of the sample.

The chain is encoded by TRBV20-1 joined to TRBJ1-5; perhaps TRBD1 is the D gene, with 5 bases matching. Sequencing was done on a sample of blood. The sequence came from a man younger than 35 with Graves' hyperthyroidism. The DNA sequence is as follows: TGCAGTGCTGGGACGGGTTATAGCAATCAGCCCCAGCATTTT. It specifies CSAGTGYSNQPQHF.